The 24 T cell receptor beta chains in this list originate from one sample, sequenced in a study of shared clonotypes between healthy human individuals. Naive CD8 cells lacked CD45RO and underwent positive selection for CCR7, leaving out terminally differentiated effector memory CD45RA+ cells. The table came from immunoSEQ multiplex PCR; TCRdb's copy has only in-frame clones and leaves some out. The table includes about 2.1 million clones, roughly 95% detected once. Specimen: naive CD8+ T cells from PBMCs. The receptors derive from a man younger than 30 in good health. Some clones in this sample may be carry-over from other donors' samples.

This chain uses TRBV5-1 with TRBJ2-2, with 7 bases matching TRBD1. CDR3 size: 18 residues. The germline V gene encodes CDR1 SGHRS and CDR2 YFSETQ. V shed 4 bases and J 5 bases; nucleotides not matched to a gene: 17. As DNA, the CDR3 is TGCGCCAGCAGCCCTTGGGCCGGGACAGACGTAGTTACCGGGGAGCTGTTTTTT. Encoded protein: CASSPWAGTDVVTGELFF.

This clone was counted only a few times. The rearrangement joins TRBV6-1 to TRBJ1-1; D gene unclear. The CDR3 has 12 amino acids. CDR1 and CDR2 (germline): MNHNS, SASEGT. Trimming took 0 bases from V and 5 from J, leaving 4 bases between them. CDR3 in DNA: TGTGCCAGCAGTGAAGCAAGGACTGAAGCTTTCTTT. Translated: CASSEARTEAFF.

The chain is built from TRBV28 and TRBJ2-5, with 15 bases matching TRBD2. J lost 1 base, V lost 2 bases, and 2 bases had no gene match. Germline V gene sequence: CDR1 MDHEN, CDR2 SYDVKM. The CDR3 covers 17 residues. As DNA, the CDR3 is TGTGCCAGCAGTTTAGGGACTAGCGGGGGGAGCCAAGAGACCCAGTACTTC. It yields the protein CASSLGTSGGSQETQYF.

This chain connects TRBV4-3 to TRBJ2-1, with 15 bases fitting TRBD2. The CDR3 runs to 16 residues. Germline assignment: CDR1 LGHNA and CDR2 YSLEER. V dropped 4 bases and J dropped 9; count of bases not matched to a gene: 7. In DNA, the CDR3 is TGCGCCAGCAGCCCGGGACTAGCGGGAGGACAAGGTGAGCAGTTCTTC. Translated, it gives CASSPGLAGGQGEQFF.

Points on this clone: The identical CDR3 is also encoded by other nucleotide sequences in the sample. CDR3 sequence (DNA): TGTGCCAGCAGCGTAGGTGGGACTAGCGACTACGAGCAGTACTTC. Translated: CASSVGGTSDYEQYF. V is TRBV9 and J is TRBJ2-7; 10 nucleotides agree with TRBD2. This CDR3 is built from 15 residues. The germline gives CDR1 SGDLS, CDR2 YYNGEE. Losses at the gene ends were 0 bases for V and 3 bases for J; bases not matched to a gene: 3.

About this clone: Other DNA sequences in this specimen translate into the identical CDR3. This sequence joins TRBV19 and TRBJ1-1; D is unclear. The CDR3 has 11 amino acids. Looked up from germline, CDR1 is LNHDA and CDR2 is SQIVND (reference sequence). Trimming shortened V by 8 bases and J by 5 bases, and 9 bases separated the two germline ends. The CDR3 nucleotides read TGTGCCAGTGAGGGTGGAACTGAAGCTTTCTTT. Translated, it gives CASEGGTEAFF.

The chain uses TRBV28 and TRBJ2-5; D is unresolved. The assigned J gene may be wrong: the sequence end matches TRBJ2-7 better. The CDR3 has 11 residues. CDR1 and CDR2 (germline): MDHEN, SYDVKM. The CDR3 sequence is CASSPHYEQYF. In nucleotides, the CDR3 is TGTGCCAGCAGTCCCCACTACGAGCAGTACTTC.

The chain links TRBV5-1 to TRBJ2-2; TRBD2 is a possible D gene (7 bases). The CDR3 extends over 16 amino acids. With 4 bases removed from V and 3 bases from J, the gap between germline ends came to 16 bases. Germline CDR1 and CDR2: SGHRS and YFSETQ. DNA for the CDR3: TGCGCCAGCAGCCCGGAGGGGGGGAGCGACACCGGGGAGCTGTTTTTT. Its protein is CASSPEGGSDTGELFF.

This chain connects TRBV5-6 to TRBJ2-5, with D perhaps TRBD2 (6 bases). V lost 4 bases, J lost 4 bases, and 23 bases lay in between. The CDR3 extends over 17 amino acids. Germline lookup yields CDR1 SGHDT and CDR2 YYEEEE. CDR3 coding DNA: TGTGCCAGCAGCCCGGGGGTGGGAAGCTTATGGCGAGAGACCCAGTACTTC. This sequence encodes CASSPGVGSLWRETQYF.

This clone was seen just once. The chain links TRBV4-2 to TRBJ2-7, with 8 bases lining up with TRBD1. The V gene's germline CDR1 is LGHNA and CDR2 YNFKEQ. V was clipped by 4 bases and J by 3 bases; unmatched bases: 5. There are 14 residues in the CDR3. CDR3 bases: TGTGCCAGCAGCCCAGGACAGGGTGTCTACGAGCAGTACTTC. This gives the protein CASSPGQGVYEQYF.

On this clone itself: Other DNA sequences of this sample code for an identical CDR3. In nucleotides, the CDR3 is TGTGCCAGCAGTCCCCTAAGCTCCTACGAGCAGTACTTC. This translates into CASSPLSSYEQYF. The chain employs TRBV27 and TRBJ2-7; D ambiguous. Germline V CDR1 and CDR2: MNHEY, SMNVEV (reference sequence). V lost 5 bases and J 0 bases, leaving 8 bases between the germline ends. The length of the CDR3 is 13 residues.

The V call is TRBV4-1, the J call TRBJ1-1; D is undetermined. The CDR3 sequence is 15 residues long. The germline V and J ends were trimmed by 1 base and 0 bases, with 9 bases remaining between them. Germline values: CDR1 MGHRA, CDR2 YSYEKL. In nucleotides, the CDR3 is TGCGCCAGCAGCCAAGCTAGAGGGCTGAACACTGAAGCTTTCTTT. This codes for CASSQARGLNTEAFF.

This clone has just one count. The same CDR3 arises from other DNA sequences in this sample as well. This chain uses TRBV7-9 with TRBJ1-2, with D uncertain. In germline, CDR1 is SEHNR, CDR2 FQNEAQ (reference sequence). Trimming cost V 1 base and J 1 base, with 4 bases left between them. The CDR3 has 13 residues. CDR3 nucleotides: TGTGCCAGCAGCTTAGGGCTTAACTATGGCTACACCTTC. Protein: CASSLGLNYGYTF.

In DNA form, the CDR3 reads TGTGCCAGCAGCTTCATTTCCTACAATGAGCAGTTCTTC. The encoded protein is CASSFISYNEQFF. The V call is TRBV7-2, the J call TRBJ2-1, with no clear D. CDR3 length: 13 residues. Per germline, CDR1 SGHTA and CDR2 FQGNSA. The V and J ends lost 3 bases and 1 base respectively, with 4 bases between them.

The chain carries TRBV7-9 and TRBJ1-4; TRBD1 might be the D (6 bases). In germline, CDR1 is SEHNR, CDR2 FQNEAQ (reference sequence). V was pared by 5 bases and J by 7 bases, with 20 bases between. CDR3 length equals 16 residues. CDR3 nucleotides: TGTGCCAGCAGCCCCACGACAGGTCGGCTGGGTGAAAAACTGTTTTTT. This gives the protein CASSPTTGRLGEKLFF.

Worth noting for this clone: Other nucleotide sequences from this sample produce the same CDR3. The chain joins TRBV28 to TRBJ2-7; TRBD2 matches 7 bases. The CDR3 spans 13 residues. Germline V gene data show CDR1 as MDHEN and CDR2 as SYDVKM. V lost 3 bases and J lost 1; bases outside the gene matches: 0. The CDR3 reads CASSFGGSYEQYF. CDR3 in DNA: TGTGCCAGCAGTTTCGGGGGGTCCTACGAGCAGTACTTC.

The chain is built from TRBV4-1 and TRBJ2-7; 8 nucleotides line up with TRBD1. V dropped 4 bases and J dropped 4; count of bases not matched to a gene: 6. The CDR3 runs 14 residues. Germline assignment: CDR1 MGHRA and CDR2 YSYEKL. CDR3 DNA sequence: TGCGCCAGCAGCCCGCAGGGGGCTTTGTACGAGCAGTACTTC. Amino acids: CASSPQGALYEQYF.

The CDR3 sequence is CASSQVAGGHNEQFF. The DNA for the CDR3 is TGTGCCAGCAGCCAAGTAGCGGGAGGTCACAATGAGCAGTTCTTC. The chain links TRBV4-2 to TRBJ2-1; TRBD2 matches 10 bases. Trimming took 1 base from V and 5 from J; bases not matched to a gene: 2. The CDR3 is made up of 15 amino acids. CDR1 is LGHNA and CDR2 is YNFKEQ in the germline V gene.

The chain couples TRBV5-6 to TRBJ2-2; 15 positions match TRBD2. The CDR3 totals 17 residues. CDR1 is SGHDT and CDR2 is YYEEEE in the germline V gene. The trim removed 4 bases at V and 4 bases at J, leaving 5 bases unmatched. The CDR3: CASSPEGLAGGTGELFF. CDR3 nucleotide sequence: TGTGCCAGCAGCCCCGAGGGACTAGCGGGAGGCACCGGGGAGCTGTTTTTT.

The chain couples TRBV19 to TRBJ2-3; D is unclear. Trimming shortened V by 1 base and J by 6 bases, and 8 bases separated the two germline ends. CDR1 is LNHDA and CDR2 is SQIVND in the germline V gene (reference sequence). CDR3 size: 13 residues. The CDR3 DNA reads TGTGCCAGTAGTATAGTCGTCCCGGATACGCAGTATTTT. Residues: CASSIVVPDTQYF. Complete variable domain (other parts from reference TRBV19 and TRBJ2-3): DGGITQSPKYLFRKEGQNVTLSCEQNLNHDAMYWYRQDPGQGLRLIYYSQIVNDFQKGDIAEGYSVSREKKESFPLTVTSAQKNPTAFYLCASSIVVPDTQYFGPGTRLTVL.

The chain uses TRBV7-6 and TRBJ1-4, with D uncertain. The CDR3 contains 16 residues. From germline, CDR1 is SGHVS and CDR2 FNYEAQ. V lost 6 bases and J 2 bases, leaving 16 bases between the germline ends. CDR3 bases: TGTGCCAGCAGTCTTCGGGGAAGGTCGACTAATGAAAAACTGTTTTTT. This sequence encodes CASSLRGRSTNEKLFF. The whole variable domain, remainder taken from reference TRBV7-6 and TRBJ1-4, is GAGVSQSPRYKVTKRGQDVALRCDPISGHVSLYWYRQALGQGPEFLTYFNYEAQQDKSGLPNDRFSAERPEGSISTLTIQRTEQRDSAMYRCASSLRGRSTNEKLFFGSGTQLSVL.

The chain recombines TRBV28 with TRBJ2-7; maybe TRBD2 (6 bases). The CDR3 has 16 amino acids. Germline CDR1 reads MDHEN; CDR2 reads SYDVKM. V lost 5 bases and J lost 2, with 19 bases in between. CDR3 sequence (DNA): TGTGCCAGCAGTCCCCAACTCGGGACTTTCCCCTACGAGCAGTACTTC. This translates into CASSPQLGTFPYEQYF.

The gene calls are TRBV5-1 and TRBJ1-2; 7 bases agree with TRBD1. Germline V gene lookup returns CDR1 SGHRS and CDR2 YFSETQ. Germline trimming cut 0 bases from V and 3 bases from J; bases unmatched to any gene: 17. The CDR3 contains 19 residues. The CDR3 region has the DNA TGCGCCAGCAGCTTGGCCACGGGACAGAACCCTCAGTGGGACTATGGCTACACCTTC. Translated: CASSLATGQNPQWDYGYTF.

This clone turned up a few times. This CDR3 is CASSLPGYEQYF. The CDR3 DNA follows: TGTGCCAGCAGTTTACCGGGCTACGAGCAGTACTTC. The chain is built from TRBV27 and TRBJ2-7; no reliable D call. Trimming pared 2 bases from V and 3 bases from J, leaving 5 bases between. Per germline, CDR1 MNHEY and CDR2 SMNVEV (reference sequence). The CDR3 covers 12 residues.